One and the same sample provided the 22 T cell receptor beta chains below, sequenced in a study of T-cell reconstitution after alpha-beta-depleted transplantation in children. As it was prepared, the TCRbeta library received unique molecular identifiers. TCRdb used MiXCR to reprocess the PCR reads, holding one entry per CDR3 protein. The sample has under 100,000 distinct CDR3 sequences; roughly a sixth are singletons. The sequencing used PBMCs, mostly from graft donor cells, collected 180 days after TCRalphabeta/CD19-depleted stem cell transplant. These receptors originate from a male patient aged 2 to 9 who had a stem cell transplant for acute lymphoblastic leukemia, so the T cells may come from the graft donor.

This clonotype was counted ten times or more. The chain has TRBV6-2 or TRBV6-3 and TRBJ2-7; no clear D. V was trimmed by 2 bases and J by 6 bases, leaving 8 bases between them. The CDR3 runs 12 residues. Per germline, CDR1 MNHEY and CDR2 SVGEGT. CDR3 in DNA: TGTGCCAGCAGTTACGGATACGGCGAGCAGTACTTC. Translating gives CASSYGYGEQYF.

This clonotype has just a few counts. The chain uses TRBV5-1 and TRBJ2-7, with 7 bases aligning to TRBD2. Germline CDR1 is SGHRS and CDR2 is YFSETQ. V dropped 4 bases and J dropped 3; count of bases not matched to a gene: 7. The CDR3 has 14 amino acids. The CDR3 is CASSAGSGGYEQYF. DNA for the CDR3: TGCGCCAGCAGCGCCGGGTCGGGGGGCTACGAGCAGTACTTC.

The chain couples TRBV30 to TRBJ1-6; no definite D call. Germline CDR1 reads GTSNPN; CDR2 reads SVGIG (reference sequence). This CDR3 is built from 12 residues. V was clipped by 2 bases and J by 8 bases, with 7 bases between them. The CDR3 sequence is CAWSREDSPLHF. CDR3 sequence (DNA): TGTGCCTGGAGTAGGGAGGATTCACCCCTCCACTTT.

The gene calls are TRBV5-1 and TRBJ1-2; 11 bases map to TRBD1. J gave up 0 bases and V 4 bases, and 5 bases lay outside the gene matches. Germline V lookup: CDR1 SGHRS, CDR2 YFSETQ. The CDR3 has 16 residues. CDR3 DNA sequence: TGCGCCAGCAGCGTCGGACAGGGGGCAACTAACTATGGCTACACCTTC. It codes for CASSVGQGATNYGYTF.

This clonotype was picked up a small number of times. The V call is TRBV20-1, the J call TRBJ1-1; TRBD1 matches at 9 bases. The V gene end was trimmed by 5 bases and the J gene end by 4 bases; junction bases not matched to a gene: 2. This CDR3 has 12 amino acids. CDR1 is DFQATT, CDR2 SNEGSKA, per germline (reference sequence). The chain's CDR3 is CSASTGGTEAFF. CDR3 DNA sequence: TGCAGTGCTTCGACAGGGGGCACTGAAGCTTTCTTT.

This clonotype was seen a handful of times. The chain links TRBV6-2 or TRBV6-3 to TRBJ2-5; TRBD2 aligns across 9 bases. V trimming: 7 bases; J trimming: 5 bases; junction bases outside the gene matches: 8. Germline V gives CDR1 MNHEY, CDR2 SVGEGT. The CDR3 extends over 14 amino acids. The CDR3 DNA reads as TGTGCCAGCACCCGACTAGCGGTGAAGGAGACCCAGTACTTC. Its translation: CASTRLAVKETQYF.

J is TRBJ2-5 and V is TRBV3-1; unclear D gene. Germline lookup yields CDR1 LGHDT and CDR2 YNNKEL (reference sequence). V lost 0 bases, J lost 9 bases, and 5 bases lay in between. The CDR3 is 11 residues long. CDR3 loop: CASSQDAPQYF. The CDR3 DNA reads as TGTGCCAGCAGCCAAGATGCACCCCAGTACTTC.

This clonotype was picked up a small number of times. In DNA form, the CDR3 reads TGCGCCAGCAGTTTACAGGGGGACCCGAACACTGAAGCTTTCTTT. Translated: CASSLQGDPNTEAFF. This chain links TRBV10-1 with TRBJ1-1; 8 bases fit TRBD1. V lost 5 bases to trimming and J lost 1 base; unmatched junction nucleotides: 6. This CDR3 is 15 amino acids long. The germline V gene has CDR1 WNHNN and CDR2 SYGVQD (reference sequence).

V is TRBV5-1 and J is TRBJ2-1, with 11 bases aligning to TRBD2. The CDR3 runs to 14 residues. Trimming removed 3 bases from V and 7 bases from J; junction bases left unmatched: 3. Per germline, CDR1 SGHRS and CDR2 YFSETQ. The DNA for the CDR3 is TGCGCCAGCAGCTCTAGCGGGGGGTCGAATGAGCAGTTCTTC. Translating it yields CASSSSGGSNEQFF.

This clonotype was seen a handful of times. The chain employs TRBV6-1 and TRBJ2-2, with TRBD1 identical over 9 bases. Per germline, CDR1 MNHNS and CDR2 SASEGT. This CDR3 spans 15 amino acids. Losses at the gene ends were 7 bases for V and 2 bases for J; bases not matched to a gene: 5. Written as DNA, the CDR3 is TGTGCCAGCACCTCGGGACAGGGAAACACCGGGGAGCTGTTTTTT. It codes for CASTSGQGNTGELFF.

Ten or more counts support this clonotype. The chain links TRBV7-2 to TRBJ1-1; the D is unclear. V gave up 2 bases and J gave up 4 bases, with 11 bases separating them. The CDR3 is made up of 14 amino acids. Germline V gene data show CDR1 as SGHTA and CDR2 as FQGNSA. In nucleotides, the CDR3 is TGTGCCAGCAGCTTAAATCAGGTGGGCACTGAAGCTTTCTTT. Translation gives CASSLNQVGTEAFF.

The chain uses TRBV6-2 or TRBV6-3 and TRBJ2-7, with D possibly matching TRBD2 (6 bases). The germline V gene encodes CDR1 MNHEY and CDR2 SVGEGT. V lost 0 bases and J lost 4, with 16 bases in between. This CDR3 has 16 amino acids. The CDR3 here is CASSYSGTPGRYEQYF. CDR3 sequence (DNA): TGTGCCAGCAGTTACTCGGGGACTCCTGGTAGATACGAGCAGTACTTC.

This clonotype was counted a few times. This chain joins TRBV12-3 or TRBV12-4 and TRBJ2-2; no clear D gene. The CDR3 has 12 residues. Trimming pared 3 bases from V and 11 bases from J, leaving 10 bases between. CDR3 bases: TGTGCCAGCAGTTTGAGGCTCCTCGAGCTGTTTTTT. As protein: CASSLRLLELFF.

The chain recombines TRBV7-9 with TRBJ2-1, with D possibly matching TRBD1 (5 bases). This CDR3 has 15 residues. The germline V and J ends were trimmed by 2 bases and 3 bases, with 11 bases remaining between them. CDR1 and CDR2 (germline): SEHNR, FQNEAQ (reference sequence). CDR3 coding DNA: TGTGCCAGCAGCTTATCAGGGTCAATCTACAATGAGCAGTTCTTC. Encoded protein: CASSLSGSIYNEQFF.

This clonotype showed up just a few times. This chain joins TRBV5-1 and TRBJ2-1; 7 bases agree with TRBD1. The CDR3 runs 13 residues. From germline, CDR1 is SGHRS and CDR2 YFSETQ. J was trimmed by 8 bases and V by 5 bases; bases with no gene match: 7. The CDR3 here is CASRLNRGHEQFF. The CDR3 DNA reads TGCGCCAGCAGATTGAATAGGGGGCATGAGCAGTTCTTC.

This clonotype was observed a handful of times. The V gene is TRBV11-2, the J gene TRBJ2-7, with unresolved D. The CDR3 is made up of 14 amino acids. Trimming shortened V by 3 bases and J by 6 bases, and 15 bases separated the two germline ends. The germline gives CDR1 SGHAT, CDR2 FQNNGV. The CDR3 bases are TGTGCCAGCAGCTTTGTGGTTACCCTGGGCGAGCAGTACTTC. Protein sequence: CASSFVVTLGEQYF.

The DNA for the CDR3 is TGTGCCAGCAGCTCACTCCCGATGTGGTCCTACAATGAGCAGTTCTTC. Its translation is CASSSLPMWSYNEQFF. V and J are TRBV11-2 and TRBJ2-1; D gene uncertain. CDR1 is SGHAT, CDR2 FQNNGV, per germline. The CDR3 loop spans 16 amino acids. V was pared by 4 bases and J by 1 base, with 14 bases between.

The chain carries TRBV12-3 or TRBV12-4 and TRBJ2-1, with TRBD2 identical over 14 bases. V lost 11 bases to trimming and J lost 4 bases; unmatched junction nucleotides: 13. The CDR3 totals 17 residues. The CDR3 here is CAGGWGLAGADYNEQFF. CDR3 DNA: TGTGCCGGAGGGTGGGGACTAGCGGGGGCAGATTACAATGAGCAGTTCTTC.

This clonotype was picked up one time. The genes are TRBV3-1 and TRBJ2-5, with 10 bases that match TRBD1. This CDR3 region has 17 residues. Trimming cost V 8 bases and J 1 base; bases outside gene matches: 13. The germline V gene has CDR1 LGHDT and CDR2 YNNKEL (reference sequence). The CDR3 loop reads CASSRRGTGVVQETQYF. CDR3 in DNA: TGTGCCAGCTCCCGCCGCGGGACAGGGGTTGTCCAAGAGACCCAGTACTTC.

The genes are TRBV7-2 and TRBJ2-7; 7 bases are a match to TRBD2. This CDR3 has 14 amino acids. Germline V gives CDR1 SGHTA, CDR2 FQGNSA. Losses at the gene ends were 5 bases for V and 6 bases for J; bases not matched to a gene: 10. The DNA of the CDR3 is TGTGCCAGCAGCACCAATAGCGGGTCCCTCGAGCAGTACTTC. This translates into CASSTNSGSLEQYF.

J is TRBJ2-2 and V is TRBV20-1; 7 bases line up with TRBD1. The germline V gene encodes CDR1 DFQATT and CDR2 SNEGSKA (reference sequence). The J segment lost 1 base and the V segment lost 3 bases, leaving 11 bases of the junction unmatched. CDR3 length: 17 amino acids. The CDR3 sequence: CSARRNRDRQNTGELFF. CDR3 bases: TGCAGTGCTAGGAGAAACCGGGACAGACAGAACACCGGGGAGCTGTTTTTT.

This clonotype was detected only a few times. The rearrangement uses TRBV5-1 and TRBJ2-5; D is uncertain. CDR1 is SGHRS, CDR2 YFSETQ, per germline. This CDR3 has 14 residues. V lost 3 bases to trimming and J lost 1 base, with 10 bases between them. The chain's CDR3 is CASSSTSTQETQYF. Here the CDR3 DNA reads TGCGCCAGCAGCTCAACGAGTACCCAAGAGACCCAGTACTTC. Variable domain in full (rest from reference TRBV5-1 and TRBJ2-5): KAGVTQTPRYLIKTRGQQVTLSCSPISGHRSVSWYQQTPGQGLQFLFEYFSETQRNKGNFPGRFSGRQFSNSRSEMNVSTLELGDSALYLCASSSTSTQETQYFGPGTRLLVL.